These 26 T cell receptor beta chains were all obtained from the same sample, sequenced in a study of T cell responses to AZD1222 COVID-19 vaccine. Only in-frame clones appear in the TCRdb table, and some are missing; sequencing was by immunoSEQ multiplex PCR. Of some 130,000 clones detected, around 90% appear once; the ten largest clones hold about 5.9%. Sequenced here: peripheral blood, sampled on day 0 of AZD1222 vaccination. The receptors here all came from an adult in good health.

This sequence joins TRBV6-2 or TRBV6-3 and TRBJ1-5; D not resolved. Germline assignment: CDR1 MNHEY and CDR2 SVGEGT. Trimming cost V 0 bases and J 9 bases, with 9 bases left between them. CDR3 length equals 13 residues. The DNA for the CDR3 is TGTGCCAGCAGTTACTCGAGTATAGGGCCCCAGCATTTT. Encoded protein: CASSYSSIGPQHF.

This clone was observed a few times. The chain joins TRBV6-1 to TRBJ1-5; no definite D call. Germline-derived CDR1 and CDR2 are MNHNS and SASEGT. The CDR3 has 14 residues. Trimming left V 2 bases short and J 4 bases short, with 9 bases between. CDR3 sequence (DNA): TGTGCCAGCAGTGAAAGGTCGGGAAATCAGCCCCAGCATTTT. Translation: CASSERSGNQPQHF.

The CDR3 nucleotides are TGTGCCAGCAGCTTAGACTACGGTGAGCAGTTCTTC. Amino acid sequence: CASSLDYGEQFF. The V call is TRBV7-2, the J call TRBJ2-1; D is unresolved. The CDR3 consists of 12 residues. V lost 1 base to trimming and J lost 9 bases, with 7 bases between them. Germline V CDR1 and CDR2: SGHTA, FQGNSA. Filled out from reference TRBV7-2 and TRBJ2-1, the complete variable domain reads GAGVSQSPSNKVTEKGKDVELRCDPISGHTALYWYRQSLGQGLEFLIYFQGNSAPDKSGLPSDRFSAERTGGSVSTLTIQRTQQEDSAVYLCASSLDYGEQFFGPGTRLTVL.

Here the CDR3 reads CASSYSGRRSYNEQFF. The CDR3 nucleotides read TGTGCCAGCAGTTACTCGGGCAGACGATCCTACAATGAGCAGTTCTTC. The genes are TRBV6-5 and TRBJ2-1, with D unresolved. Trimming removed 0 bases from V and 1 base from J, with 10 bases in between. Germline V gene lookup returns CDR1 MNHEY and CDR2 SVGAGI. CDR3 length: 16 residues.

The V call is TRBV28, the J call TRBJ2-4; TRBD1 matches at 7 bases. CDR1 is MDHEN, CDR2 SYDVKM, per germline. This CDR3 comprises 14 residues. The J segment lost 7 bases and the V segment lost 5 bases, leaving 8 bases of the junction unmatched. CDR3 residues: CASSGTGEGNIQYF. CDR3 DNA: TGTGCCAGCAGTGGAACAGGGGAAGGGAACATTCAGTACTTC.

The chain carries TRBV6-5 and TRBJ2-5; D is ambiguous. CDR3 length: 11 amino acids. Germline assignment: CDR1 MNHEY and CDR2 SVGAGI. The ends were cut back, 8 bases at V and 5 bases at J, with 9 bases in the middle. The DNA for the CDR3 is TGTGCCAGCGGGTTGGTGGAGACCCAGTACTTC. Protein sequence: CASGLVETQYF.

On this clone itself: One end of the junction varies from germline; a read error may be responsible. The rearrangement links TRBV7-7 to TRBJ2-7; D may be TRBD1 (6 bases). This CDR3 is built from 14 residues. The germline V gene encodes CDR1 SSHAT and CDR2 FNYEAQ (reference sequence). CDR3 sequence (DNA): TGTGCTAGCAGCACAGGGACCGCGCGGTCCGAGCAGTACTTC. Its translation: CASSTGTARSEQYF.

The V call is TRBV12-2, the J call TRBJ2-7; the table's D call, TRBD2, was not checked against the DNA. TRBV12-2 has pseudogene status. The length of the CDR3 is 14 residues. CDR3 in amino acids: CASRQTRRAHEQYF. The CDR3 DNA is TGTGCAAGTCGTCAGACTAGGAGGGCCCACGAGCAGTACTTC.

In its sample, this clone was seen a few times. The chain carries TRBV6-6 and TRBJ2-2, with D possibly matching TRBD2 (7 bases). The CDR3 totals 15 residues. The V and J ends lost 3 bases and 5 bases respectively, with 13 bases between them. Germline CDR1 and CDR2: MNHNY and SVGAGI (reference sequence). The CDR3 sequence: CASSYYRGATGELFF. The CDR3 DNA follows: TGTGCCAGCAGTTATTATCGGGGGGCTACCGGGGAGCTGTTTTTT.

The rearrangement joins TRBV4-3 to TRBJ2-2; the D is unclear. This CDR3 spans 15 amino acids. Germline CDR1 LGHNA, CDR2 YSLEER. V was cut by 1 base and J by 0 bases, with 6 bases left in between. CDR3 in amino acids: CASSQVGTNTGELFF. The CDR3 bases are TGCGCCAGCAGCCAAGTCGGAACGAACACCGGGGAGCTGTTTTTT.

This clone was observed once. J is TRBJ1-2 and V is TRBV2; perhaps TRBD1 as D (5 bases). The V gene lost 3 bases and the J gene lost 6 bases, with 11 bases spanning the gap. This CDR3 is built from 13 residues. Germline V gene lookup returns CDR1 SNHLY and CDR2 FYNNEI. CDR3 residues: CASSDQGTDGYTF. CDR3 DNA sequence: TGTGCCAGCAGTGATCAGGGTACGGATGGCTACACCTTC.

This chain links TRBV7-6 with TRBJ2-1; possibly TRBD1 or TRBD2 for D (5 bases each). The CDR3 is made up of 15 amino acids. Germline V gene sequence: CDR1 SGHVS, CDR2 FNYEAQ. Trimming took 1 base from V and 2 from J, leaving 9 bases between them. CDR3 nucleotides: TGTGCCAGCAGCTTAGTGCCGGGACCCTACAATGAGCAGTTCTTC. This translates into CASSLVPGPYNEQFF.

This clone was detected only once. The genes are TRBV6-5 and TRBJ1-2; D is possibly TRBD1 (5 bases). The ends were cut back, 7 bases at V and 7 bases at J, with 16 bases in the middle. The CDR3 is 13 amino acids. Germline CDR1 and CDR2: MNHEY and SVGAGI. CDR3 sequence reads: CASTRGAGSGYTF. CDR3 DNA sequence: TGTGCCAGCACGAGGGGCGCTGGTAGTGGCTACACCTTC.

CDR3 nucleotide sequence: TGTGCCAGCAACCCGGGACATGGGGTGAACGGCTACACCTTC. Amino acid sequence: CASNPGHGVNGYTF. The chain uses TRBV2 and TRBJ1-2, with a possible D match to TRBD1 (6 bases). Germline assignment: CDR1 SNHLY and CDR2 FYNNEI. This CDR3 comprises 14 residues. Trimming left V 7 bases short and J 8 bases short, with 20 bases between.

The genes are TRBV6-5 and TRBJ2-6; D gene unclear. CDR1 and CDR2 from the germline V gene are MNHEY and SVGAGI. The CDR3 has 13 residues. With 8 bases removed from V and 4 bases from J, the gap between germline ends came to 9 bases. The CDR3 protein is CASRQWGANVLTF. CDR3 bases: TGTGCCAGCCGACAATGGGGGGCCAACGTCCTGACTTTC.

V usage is TRBV12-3 or TRBV12-4 and J usage is TRBJ1-5; no clear D gene. The CDR3 is made up of 13 amino acids. V was clipped by 6 bases and J by 0 bases, with 6 bases between them. CDR3 nucleotides: TGTGCCAGCAGCAGAAATAGCAATCAGCCCCAGCATTTT. It yields the protein CASSRNSNQPQHF.

The chain has TRBV6-5 and TRBJ2-7; D is ambiguous. Trimming shortened V by 0 bases and J by 0 bases, and 6 bases separated the two germline ends. The CDR3 covers 14 residues. Per the germline V gene, CDR1 is MNHEY and CDR2 is SVGAGI. CDR3 in amino acids: CASSYSGGSYEQYF. The CDR3 DNA reads TGTGCCAGCAGTTACTCCGGCGGCTCCTACGAGCAGTACTTC.

A single count supports this clone. The DNA of the CDR3 is TGTGCCAGCAGCCCTGGGGCGGTAGCCTACAATGAGCAGTTCTTC. Translation gives CASSPGAVAYNEQFF. The gene calls are TRBV7-2 and TRBJ2-1; a possible D gene is TRBD1 (5 bases). There are 15 residues in the CDR3. V was cut by 5 bases and J by 2 bases, with 13 bases left in between. Germline-derived CDR1 and CDR2 are SGHTA and FQGNSA.

The V call is TRBV18, the J call TRBJ1-1; D may be TRBD1 (6 bases). Trimming removed 2 bases at V and 4 bases at J, with 17 bases between. CDR1 is KGHSH and CDR2 is LQKENI in the germline V gene. The CDR3 is 16 amino acids. The CDR3 sequence: CASSPVNREGSTEAFF. The DNA of the CDR3 is TGTGCCAGCTCACCAGTAAACAGGGAGGGGAGCACTGAAGCTTTCTTT. Full variable domain (remainder filled in from reference TRBV18 and TRBJ1-1): NAGVMQNPRHLVRRRGQEARLRCSPMKGHSHVYWYRQLPEEGLKFMVYLQKENIIDESGMPKERFSAEFPKEGPSILRIQQVVRGDSAAYFCASSPVNREGSTEAFFGQGTRLTVV.

The genes are TRBV7-3 and TRBJ2-5; D gene uncertain. This CDR3 has 13 residues. The germline gives CDR1 SGHTA, CDR2 FQGTGA. V gave up 5 bases and J gave up 0 bases, with 7 bases separating them. The CDR3 bases are TGTGCCAGCAGCAAAAGTGACCAAGAGACCCAGTACTTC. It translates to CASSKSDQETQYF.

CDR3 loop: CASSLSRGQGTQNEKLFF. The CDR3 DNA sequence: TGTGCCAGCAGTTTATCTCGGGGACAGGGGACGCAGAATGAAAAACTGTTTTTT. The gene calls are TRBV27 and TRBJ1-4; 10 bases map to TRBD1. The CDR3 spans 18 residues. Germline V lookup: CDR1 MNHEY, CDR2 SMNVEV (reference sequence). Losses at the gene ends were 0 bases for V and 5 bases for J; bases not matched to a gene: 9.

In DNA form, the CDR3 reads TGCGCCAGCAGTAAGGCTAGCGGGAGGATCAACGAGCAGTACTTC. Protein sequence: CASSKASGRINEQYF. The chain employs TRBV5-1 and TRBJ2-7; 11 positions match TRBD2. CDR3 length: 15 amino acids. CDR1 and CDR2 (germline): SGHRS, YFSETQ. With 5 bases clipped from V and 5 bases from J, the junction kept 9 bases outside the gene matches.

The J gene is TRBJ1-3, the V gene TRBV11-3, with 7 bases matching TRBD1. CDR1 is SGHNT, CDR2 YENEEA, per germline. CDR3 size: 15 residues. Trimming at V came to 3 bases and at J to 3 bases, leaving 5 bases not matched to a gene. The CDR3 reads CASSLTGYFGNTIYF. The CDR3 bases are TGTGCCAGCAGCTTGACAGGGTACTTTGGAAACACCATATATTTT.

The chain combines TRBV7-9 with TRBJ1-1, with a weak D call TRBD1 (5 bases). Germline V gene lookup returns CDR1 SEHNR and CDR2 FQNEAQ (reference sequence). V was pared by 2 bases and J by 4 bases, with 11 bases between. CDR3 size: 14 residues. The CDR3 sequence: CASSLLSGGTEAFF. CDR3 bases: TGTGCCAGCAGCTTACTTTCTGGGGGCACTGAAGCTTTCTTT.

V is TRBV30 and J is TRBJ1-2, with a possible D match to TRBD1 (5 bases). The CDR3 covers 12 residues. The V gene's germline CDR1 is GTSNPN and CDR2 SVGIG (reference sequence). The ends were cut back, 0 bases at V and 8 bases at J, with 10 bases in the middle. CDR3 bases: TGTGCCTGGAGTGTAAGGGGTGGAGGCTACACCTTC. Translated, it gives CAWSVRGGGYTF.

The chain carries TRBV28 and TRBJ1-6; the match to TRBD1 covers 8 bases. CDR1 and CDR2 (germline): MDHEN, SYDVKM. After removal of 5 bases from V and 8 bases from J, the junction contained 8 bases not matched to a gene. The CDR3 covers 15 residues. In nucleotides, the CDR3 is TGTGCCAGCAGTATCGGACAGGGTTCGGATTCACCCCTCCACTTT. Protein: CASSIGQGSDSPLHF. Filled out from reference TRBV28 and TRBJ1-6, the complete variable domain reads DVKVTQSSRYLVKRTGEKVFLECVQDMDHENMFWYRQDPGLGLRLIYFSYDVKMKEKGDIPEGYSVSREKKERFSLILESASTNQTSMYLCASSIGQGSDSPLHFGNGTRLTVT.